The source of this T cell receptor (beta chain) is a study of blood T cell repertoires in COVID-19. Trimming took 1 base from V and 4 from J, leaving 7 bases between them. The germline V gene has CDR1 KGHSH and CDR2 LQKENI. The CDR3 runs to 13 residues. The repertoire was sequenced with immunoSEQ multiplex PCR; TCRdb's copy has only in-frame clones and lacks some. Of fewer than 200,000 clones detected, about 83% appear once; the ten largest clones hold roughly 8%. This receptor was identified in a man aged 40-49 years who had recovered from COVID-19. The sample taken for sequencing was peripheral blood. This rearrangement joins TRBV18 to TRBJ1-1; TRBD1 is a possible D gene (6 bases). The CDR3 nucleotides read TGTGCCAGCTCACCACTCAGGGGCACTGAAGCTTTCTTT. Amino acid sequence: CASSPLRGTEAFF.